This T cell receptor (beta chain) was identified in a study of tumor and adjacent non-tumor tissue in lung cancer. Study-wide context: Each sample yielded 3.9 million or so productive TCRbeta reads on average.

This CDR3 is built from 15 residues. Germline V gene lookup returns CDR1 WSHSY and CDR2 SAAADI. V lost 5 bases to trimming and J lost 6 bases, with 19 bases between them. The library came from three nested PCR rounds adapted from ARM-PCR protocols. TCRdb re-analysed the multiplex PCR reads in MiXCR, keeping a single row per CDR3 protein. The sample lists more than 95,000 distinct CDR3 sequences, over 65% occurring once. This clonotype showed up just a few times. This may stem from a read error, because a much larger clone lies one nucleotide away. RNA was extracted from bulk tissue without any cell sorting.

Sequencing input: lung tumor tissue. The source is a man aged 25-40 years with non-small cell lung cancer. The chain combines TRBV10-2 with TRBJ1-1, with D possibly being TRBD1 (6 bases). The CDR3 DNA is TGCGCCAGCAGTTGGACAGTGTGGGGGGCATCTGAAGCTTTCTTT. The encoded protein is CASSWTVWGASEAFF.